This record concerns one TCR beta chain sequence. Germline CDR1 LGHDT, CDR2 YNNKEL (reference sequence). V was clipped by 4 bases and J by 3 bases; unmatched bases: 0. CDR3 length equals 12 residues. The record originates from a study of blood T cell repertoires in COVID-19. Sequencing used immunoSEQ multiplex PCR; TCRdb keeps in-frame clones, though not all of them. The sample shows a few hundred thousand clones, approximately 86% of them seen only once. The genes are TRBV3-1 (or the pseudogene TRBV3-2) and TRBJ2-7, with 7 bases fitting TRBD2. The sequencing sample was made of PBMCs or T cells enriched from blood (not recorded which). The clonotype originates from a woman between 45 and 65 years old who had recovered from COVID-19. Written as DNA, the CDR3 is TGTGCCAGCAGCCCGGGAGGCTACGAGCAGTACTTC. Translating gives CASSPGGYEQYF.